One TCR beta chain is described in this entry. Profiled with immunoSEQ multiplex PCR; TCRdb holds only in-frame clones, not every one. In the table there are some 30,000 clones, around 80% of which are singletons. This specimen belongs to a study of blood T cell repertoires in COVID-19. Study as a whole: From T cells, B-cell-depleted T cells, or PBMCs came the material, which was cDNA or gDNA.

The CDR3 is made up of 13 amino acids. V dropped 2 bases and J dropped 1 base, with 5 bases sitting between them. CDR1 MNHEY and CDR2 SVGEGT come from the germline V gene. This sequence joins TRBV6-2 or TRBV6-3 and TRBJ1-1, with D unclear. Sequenced material: peripheral blood. This clonotype was sampled from a human donor in a cohort sampled during active COVID-19. CDR3 DNA: TGTGCCAGCAGTTACAACGGGAACACTGAAGCTTTCTTT. Encoded protein: CASSYNGNTEAFF.